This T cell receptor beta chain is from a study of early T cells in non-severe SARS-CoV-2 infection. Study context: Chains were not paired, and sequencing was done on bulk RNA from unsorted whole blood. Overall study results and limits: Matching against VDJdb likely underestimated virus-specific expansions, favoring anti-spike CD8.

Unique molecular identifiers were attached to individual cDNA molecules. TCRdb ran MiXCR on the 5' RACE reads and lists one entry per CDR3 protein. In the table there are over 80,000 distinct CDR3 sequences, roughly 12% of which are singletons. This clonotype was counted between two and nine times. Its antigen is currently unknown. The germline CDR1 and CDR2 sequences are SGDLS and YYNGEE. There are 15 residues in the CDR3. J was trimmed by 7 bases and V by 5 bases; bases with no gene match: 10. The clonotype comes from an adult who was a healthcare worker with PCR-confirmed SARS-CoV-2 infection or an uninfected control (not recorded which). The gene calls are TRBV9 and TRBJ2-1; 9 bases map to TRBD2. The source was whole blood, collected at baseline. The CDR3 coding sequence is TGTGCCAGCAGTCTAGTAGCGGGAGTGGGTAATGAGCAGTTCTTC. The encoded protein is CASSLVAGVGNEQFF. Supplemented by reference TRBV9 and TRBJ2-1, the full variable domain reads DSGVTQTPKHLITATGQRVTLRCSPRSGDLSVYWYQQSLDQGLQFLIQYYNGEERAKGNILERFSAQQFPDLHSELNLSSLELGDSALYFCASSLVAGVGNEQFFGPGTRLTVL.